Below, 10 T cell receptor beta chains from the same sample are listed, as sequenced in a study of T cells after yellow fever vaccination. TCRdb analysed the 5' RACE reads with MiXCR anew, one entry per CDR3 protein. Altogether approximately 260,000 distinct CDR3 sequences are present, around 13% being singletons, with the ten largest covering around 0.49%. This sample comprised CD4+ T cells sorted from PBMCs, obtained 45 days after the yellow fever booster vaccination. The receptors were gathered from a man aged 25-45 years who received the YFV17D yellow fever vaccine.

The sample holds a few counts of this clonotype. The germline gene is not matched at one end of the junction; a read error may be the cause. The chain has TRBV12-3 or TRBV12-4 and TRBJ2-5; D remains ambiguous. This CDR3 is 12 amino acids long. This CDR3 is CASSSTPIPWDF. DNA of the CDR3: TGTGCCAGCAGTTCTACTCCCATCCCATGGGACTTC.

The rearrangement uses TRBV5-1 and TRBJ2-5; D call uncertain. Germline CDR1 is SGHRS and CDR2 is YFSETQ. The CDR3 totals 14 residues. V lost 0 bases to trimming and J lost 5 bases, with 11 bases between them. Here the CDR3 reads CASSLAAVSETQYF. The CDR3 coding sequence is TGCGCCAGCAGCTTGGCCGCGGTGTCGGAGACCCAGTACTTC. Looking up the rest from reference TRBV5-1 and TRBJ2-5 gives the full variable domain: KAGVTQTPRYLIKTRGQQVTLSCSPISGHRSVSWYQQTPGQGLQFLFEYFSETQRNKGNFPGRFSGRQFSNSRSEMNVSTLELGDSALYLCASSLAAVSETQYFGPGTRLLVL.

V is TRBV20-1 and J is TRBJ1-2, with D maybe TRBD1 (5 bases). The length of the CDR3 is 14 residues. The germline V gene has CDR1 DFQATT and CDR2 SNEGSKA (reference sequence). Trimming took off 6 bases at V and 8 bases at J, with 22 bases between the two ends. The CDR3 sequence: CSAGDYSTSLGYTF. CDR3 coding DNA: TGCAGTGCCGGGGACTATTCCACCAGTTTAGGCTACACCTTC.

This clonotype was seen ten or more times. This chain connects TRBV5-5 to TRBJ2-7, with no clear D. The CDR3 sequence is 14 residues long. The germline V gene has CDR1 SGHKS and CDR2 YYEKEE (reference sequence). Trimming shortened V by 4 bases and J by 2 bases, and 13 bases separated the two germline ends. The CDR3: CASSRDRVAYEQYF. CDR3 DNA: TGTGCCAGCAGCAGAGACCGGGTCGCCTACGAGCAGTACTTC.

The rearrangement links TRBV7-9 to TRBJ2-2; TRBD1 matches at 9 bases. Germline CDR1 is SEHNR and CDR2 is FQNEAQ (reference sequence). Trimming at V came to 3 bases and at J to 5 bases, leaving 4 bases not matched to a gene. CDR3 length: 15 residues. CDR3 protein: CASSLGQGETGELFF. The CDR3 DNA follows: TGTGCCAGCAGCTTGGGACAGGGTGAGACCGGGGAGCTGTTTTTT.

The table lists this clonotype with a count of one. This sequence joins TRBV3-1 and TRBJ2-2; TRBD2 might be the D (6 bases). Germline lookup yields CDR1 LGHDT and CDR2 YNNKEL (reference sequence). The CDR3 runs to 15 residues. Trimming took 3 bases from V and 5 from J, leaving 13 bases between them. Written as DNA, the CDR3 is TGTGCCAGCAGCCAGCCCGGGACTTCGACCGGGGAGCTGTTTTTT. Translation gives CASSQPGTSTGELFF.

This clonotype was counted many times. This chain connects TRBV18 to TRBJ1-1; perhaps TRBD1 as D (5 bases). Germline assignment: CDR1 KGHSH and CDR2 LQKENI. The CDR3 has 15 amino acids. V was trimmed by 2 bases and J by 4 bases, leaving 14 bases between them. In DNA, the CDR3 is TGTGCCAGCTCACCAAATGGGGGGGAGAGCACTGAAGCTTTCTTT. It yields the protein CASSPNGGESTEAFF.

V and J are TRBV18 and TRBJ2-2; D not resolved. Trimming took 3 bases from V and 8 from J, leaving 4 bases between them. Per germline, CDR1 KGHSH and CDR2 LQKENI. This CDR3 has 11 residues. DNA for the CDR3: TGTGCCAGCTCACCCAGAGGGGAGCTGTTTTTT. Its translation is CASSPRGELFF.

This clonotype showed up just a few times. V and J are TRBV27 and TRBJ2-2; tentative D call: TRBD1 (6 bases). Trimming shortened V by 4 bases and J by 5 bases, and 14 bases separated the two germline ends. Germline V gene sequence: CDR1 MNHEY, CDR2 SMNVEV (reference sequence). The CDR3 spans 15 residues. For the CDR3, the DNA is TGTGCCAGCAGTTCTCCCTGGGGGCTTACCGGGGAGCTGTTTTTT. This sequence encodes CASSSPWGLTGELFF.

The table lists this clonotype with a few counts. This chain links TRBV27 with TRBJ1-1; D gene ambiguous. CDR3 size: 13 residues. V was cut by 8 bases and J by 7 bases, with 17 bases left in between. Looked up from germline, CDR1 is MNHEY and CDR2 is SMNVEV (reference sequence). CDR3 nucleotide sequence: TGTGCCAGCTCCTACCGGGGATTAGGTGAAGCTTTCTTT. Amino acid sequence: CASSYRGLGEAFF.